This TCR beta chain is drawn from a study of human T cells and chemical hapten exposure. Across the study: Minor volume differences among pooled libraries chiefly drove per-sample TCR yield variation. Whole-study findings and limits: With regard to DPC sensitization, TCRs above 1 in 1000 frequency did not change.

Library construction involved attaching unique molecular identifiers to individual cDNA molecules, which allowed quantitative, reproducible TCR counting. Methods used by the authors: There were a median of approximately 88,000 TCRs per sample, with a range from about 23,224 to 690,600. TCRdb used MiXCR to reprocess the RACE reads, holding one entry per CDR3 protein. Clone size and V and J calls follow TCRdb, not the original study. The data show around 80,000 distinct CDR3 sequences, over 8.5% seen once. Time point given: healthy volunteer bleed at 6 weeks. Total RNA extraction was carried out from unfractionated whole blood. As concerns this clonotype: No antigen is known for it.

The source material was whole blood. This receptor was taken from a male donor in good health. Some clones in this sample may be carry-over from other donors' samples.

The CDR3 protein is CACASGPNAYEQYF. Written as DNA, the CDR3 is TGTGCCTGCGCATCGGGCCCGAACGCCTACGAGCAGTACTTC. V and J are TRBV30 and TRBJ2-7; D is ambiguous. The V end was cut by 6 bases, the J end by 2 bases, with 17 bases between. This CDR3 is 14 amino acids long. Germline-derived CDR1 and CDR2 are GTSNPN and SVGIG (reference sequence).